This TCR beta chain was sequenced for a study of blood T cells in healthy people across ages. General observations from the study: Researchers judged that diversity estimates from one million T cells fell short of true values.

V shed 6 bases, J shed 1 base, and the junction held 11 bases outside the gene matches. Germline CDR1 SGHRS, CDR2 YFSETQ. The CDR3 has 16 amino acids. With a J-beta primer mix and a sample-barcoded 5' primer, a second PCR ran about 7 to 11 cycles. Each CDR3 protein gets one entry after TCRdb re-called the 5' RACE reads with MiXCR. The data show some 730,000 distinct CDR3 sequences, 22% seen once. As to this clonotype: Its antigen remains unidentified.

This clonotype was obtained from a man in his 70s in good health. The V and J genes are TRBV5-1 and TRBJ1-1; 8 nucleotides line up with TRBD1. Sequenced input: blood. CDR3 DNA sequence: TGCGCCAGCAACAAAATTGGACAGGGCGGGAACACTGAAGCTTTCTTT. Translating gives CASNKIGQGGNTEAFF.